These T cell receptor beta chains were read from a single sample in a study of spatial heterogeneity in lung cancer. MiXCR, run by TCRdb on the 5' RACE reads, gives a single entry per CDR3 protein. In the table there are some 17,000 distinct CDR3 sequences, roughly a fifth of which are singletons. Material: PBMCs, obtained at surgery. These TCRs come from a female donor with early-stage non-small cell lung cancer. Each CDR3 is given without its conserved first and last residue.

15	TRBV4-1	TRBJ2-4	ASSQEMALTAKNIQY
13	TRBV29-1	TRBJ2-1	SATLGGRPGNEQF
15	TRBV2	TRBJ2-7	ASSEWGGRGRTYEQY
13	TRBV5-6	TRBJ2-2	ASSVQGFLPGELF
13	TRBV20-1	TRBJ2-1	SARPAGTTYNEQF
10	TRBV7-2	TRBJ2-3	ASSPFTDTQY
13	TRBV6-5	TRBJ2-2	ASSWRAGGAGELF
12	TRBV12-3/TRBV12-4	TRBJ2-7	ASSPSGISYEQY
15	TRBV7-6	TRBJ2-3	ASSLAGGEGAPDTQY
12	TRBV5-5	TRBJ2-1	ASSLGLADNEQF
13	TRBV27	TRBJ2-2	ASSFGQGTAGELF
13	TRBV29-1	TRBJ2-5	SVLRAGGRTETQY
11	TRBV14	TRBJ2-5	ASSRTVQETQY
13	TRBV10-3	TRBJ2-7	AISERPSGGYEQY
12	TRBV12-3/TRBV12-4	TRBJ1-2	ASSLRHANYGYT
11	TRBV5-1	TRBJ2-3	ASSLDTTDTQY
16	TRBV6-5	TRBJ2-3	ASSYSLTGGYGTDTQY
11	TRBV5-6	TRBJ1-1	ASSQFLEVGAF
13	TRBV30	TRBJ2-1	AWSKGLAGLDEQF
15	TRBV12-3/TRBV12-4	TRBJ2-5	ASSPFGQKKYQETQY
13	TRBV9	TRBJ2-3	ASSFRGLYTDTQY
10	TRBV11-2	TRBJ1-4	ASSFGWEKLF
10	TRBV12-3/TRBV12-4	TRBJ2-7	ASSPTGVEQY
13	TRBV3-1	TRBJ1-5	ASSGGGNSNQPQH
13	TRBV6-4	TRBJ1-3	ASSDWVPAGNTIY
17	TRBV19	TRBJ1-5	ASSIIDRMRGYSNQPQH
14	TRBV6-1	TRBJ1-2	ASSEQGAGEGYGYT
12	TRBV20-1	TRBJ1-5	SARGPGGNQPQH
17	TRBV7-9	TRBJ2-7	ASSFYSNSRGRGYYEQY
12	TRBV20-1	TRBJ2-7	SAGKTSGSSEQY
12	TRBV6-6	TRBJ2-5	ASSPGRGGETQY
14	TRBV19	TRBJ2-1	ASSIQLAGGRNEQF
13	TRBV5-5	TRBJ1-1	ASSLYRGSYTEAF
11	TRBV10-3	TRBJ1-1	AISEQGPGEAF
10	TRBV7-9	TRBJ2-2	ASSFGEGELF
11	TRBV20-1	TRBJ1-2	SAPGGGSYGYT
16	TRBV9	TRBJ2-7	ASSVRPSRGRAPYEQY
14	TRBV7-3	TRBJ2-2	ASSQARGPGTGELF
15	TRBV5-4	TRBJ1-1	ASSEGAGATMNTEAF
12	TRBV7-2	TRBJ1-2	ASRPPGRNYGYT
14	TRBV12-3/TRBV12-4	TRBJ2-3	ASSSFRDRRPDTQY
13	TRBV20-1	TRBJ2-3	SASGRRTSTDTQY
13	TRBV6-6	TRBJ2-2	ASSLPGPPTGELF
11	TRBV7-2	TRBJ2-5	ASTLLAQETQY
15	TRBV7-9	TRBJ2-1	ASSPPADRVFKNEQF
14	TRBV27	TRBJ2-4	ASRTLHALPKNIQY
12	TRBV7-9	TRBJ1-2	ASSLATGAYGYT
14	TRBV10-3	TRBJ2-7	AISAPYQGASYEQY
11	TRBV5-1	TRBJ2-7	ASHSGRGYEQY
14	TRBV5-4	TRBJ2-7	ASSLGLAGSSYEQY
14	TRBV5-4	TRBJ2-5	ASSPPTSGSSKTQY
13	TRBV28	TRBJ2-7	ASSPPGQGGYEQY